This T cell receptor (beta chain) was retrieved from a study of blood T cell repertoires in COVID-19. Recruits, aged roughly 18 to 89 years, lived in some 25 US areas. Sequencing was performed with immunoSEQ multiplex PCR; in TCRdb, only in-frame clones are kept and a portion is missing. Here the sample spans roughly 260,000 clones, 75% to 95% being singletons. Trimming removed 3 bases at V and 8 bases at J, with 14 bases between. The CDR3 spans 14 residues. Per germline, CDR1 WNHNN and CDR2 SYGVQD (reference sequence). The sequenced material came from PBMCs or T cells enriched from blood (not recorded which). The chain has TRBV10-1 and TRBJ2-1; the D gene is possibly TRBD1 (5 bases). The clonotype originates from a woman younger than 35 who had recovered from COVID-19. In nucleotides, the CDR3 is TGCGCCAGCAGTGATTATAGGGGATCTGATGAGCAGTTCTTC. It specifies CASSDYRGSDEQFF.